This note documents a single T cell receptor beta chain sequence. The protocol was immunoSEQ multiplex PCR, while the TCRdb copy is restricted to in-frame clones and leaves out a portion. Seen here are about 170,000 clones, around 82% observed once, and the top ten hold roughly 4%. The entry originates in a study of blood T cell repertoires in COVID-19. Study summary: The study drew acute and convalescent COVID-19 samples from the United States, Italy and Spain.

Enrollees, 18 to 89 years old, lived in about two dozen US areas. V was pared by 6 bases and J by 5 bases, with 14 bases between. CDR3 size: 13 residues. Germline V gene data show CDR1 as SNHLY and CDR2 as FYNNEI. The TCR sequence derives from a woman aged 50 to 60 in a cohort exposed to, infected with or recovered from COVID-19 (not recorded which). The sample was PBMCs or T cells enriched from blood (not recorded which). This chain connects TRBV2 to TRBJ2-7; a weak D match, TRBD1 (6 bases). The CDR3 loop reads CASRLQGLDEQYF. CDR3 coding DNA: TGTGCCAGCAGGTTACAGGGTCTCGACGAGCAGTACTTC.